This T cell receptor (beta chain) was identified in a study of cytomegalovirus exposure and HLA in healthy donors. The CDR3 has 17 residues. Unmatched junction bases numbered 10, after V lost 4 bases and J lost 9 bases. The germline gives CDR1 SGHRS, CDR2 YFSETQ. Broader study findings: V- and J-gene trimming of TCR beta was linked (in a later analysis) to a missense DCLRE1C variant. Confirmation was obtained in vitro that a few CMV-associated chains are specific for CMV antigens.

Comments on this clone: Antigen unknown.

The primer mix had 60 Vbeta and 13 Jbeta primers. How the authors handled the data: Per a later analysis, the number of unique TCR beta chains was some 80 million, of which some 10 million were shared. Sequencing was performed with immunoSEQ multiplex PCR; in TCRdb, only in-frame clones are kept and a portion is missing. That table is the source of V, J and clone size, and D and trimming were worked out from the DNA. The sample contains almost 200,000 clones, 70% to 80% of which appear only once. Though probably carrying unrecorded immune exposures, donors were nominally healthy at sampling. The chain has TRBV5-1 and TRBJ2-1; TRBD2 matches 16 bases. The specimen sequenced was PBMCs. This clonotype originated in a man aged 25-45 years in good health and CMV-seronegative. The CDR3 bases are TGCGCCAGCAGCCCGGGACTAGCGGGAGGGCCCTATTCTGAGCAGTTCTTC. Translated, it gives CASSPGLAGGPYSEQFF.